These T cell receptor beta chains were read from a single sample in a study of technical replicates of blood from a handful of donors. Libraries were prepared by immunoSEQ multiplex PCR; TCRdb keeps only in-frame clonotypes and omits some of them. The sample has around 84,000 clones, approximately 94% seen once. The sample consisted of T cells isolated from PBMCs. These receptors were collected from a human donor in good health. Both conserved end residues are trimmed from each CDR3.

V gene	J gene	CDR3 protein
TRBV6-6	TRBJ2-7	ASKGTSGTAYEQY
TRBV11-2	TRBJ1-6	ASSSRTARVALH
TRBV7-2	TRBJ1-1	ASSSPAWTDFMNTEAF
TRBV6-1	TRBJ2-7	ASSESLGAGRHEQY
TRBV7-2	TRBJ2-5	ASSSRGGETQY
TRBV14	TRBJ1-2	ASSRDREGGYT
TRBV5-4	TRBJ2-7	ASSFTGTGSAEQY
TRBV11-3	TRBJ2-7	ASSKEQSRYEQY
TRBV6-5	TRBJ1-4	ASSYSTSYRNEKLF
TRBV10-3	TRBJ2-7	AISESLGEADEQY
TRBV9	TRBJ1-5	ASSYEGNSNQPQH
TRBV11-2	TRBJ2-1	ATKGAGGYNEQF
TRBV14	TRBJ2-1	ASSQYTSVRNEQF
TRBV7-3	TRBJ2-6	ASSPSERSGANVLT
TRBV10-3	TRBJ1-3	AITHGQGPSGNTIY
TRBV2	TRBJ2-5	ASSGLAGQETQY
TRBV6-1	TRBJ1-2	ASRANTGDYGYT
TRBV9	TRBJ1-1	ASSPTAVGTEAF
TRBV30	TRBJ2-7	AGTPGLPYEQY
TRBV28	TRBJ2-7	ASSLNAGGGEQY
TRBV19	TRBJ1-5	ASSSTGGSGGNQPQH
TRBV13	TRBJ2-4	ASSLGGVSAKNIQY
TRBV5-1	TRBJ1-1	ASSVTGGNTEAF
TRBV29-1	TRBJ1-4	SVERVGGTYEKLF
TRBV11-3	TRBJ1-1	ASSSRQGMNTEAF
TRBV4-1	TRBJ2-1	ASSPPSGPYNEQF
TRBV19	TRBJ2-7	ASSTGQGLTAYEQY
TRBV11-1	TRBJ2-1	ASSLNSGREDEQF
TRBV5-1	TRBJ2-6	ASSSSGSGANVLT
TRBV5-4	TRBJ1-2	ASSSDRDYGYT
TRBV25-1	TRBJ1-5	ASSDRTNQPQH
TRBV5-1	TRBJ1-1	ASLTGPDGEAF
TRBV18	TRBJ2-7	ASSPILVTYGERDPSYEQY
TRBV7-9	TRBJ2-1	ASSGGSGGSYNEQF
TRBV4-2	TRBJ2-5	ASSQDPKGGETQY
TRBV5-1	TRBJ2-5	ASSLVQGSGQETQY
TRBV28	TRBJ1-6	ASSPFRDRETSSYNSPLH
TRBV28	TRBJ1-2	ASMGTTNYGYT
TRBV2	TRBJ2-2	ASKGTGGPTGELF
TRBV4-1	TRBJ2-7	ASSLTSGSYEQY
TRBV6-6	TRBJ2-3	ASSYSSGGLTDTQY
TRBV4-2	TRBJ1-4	ASSQPPGQGPTNEKLF